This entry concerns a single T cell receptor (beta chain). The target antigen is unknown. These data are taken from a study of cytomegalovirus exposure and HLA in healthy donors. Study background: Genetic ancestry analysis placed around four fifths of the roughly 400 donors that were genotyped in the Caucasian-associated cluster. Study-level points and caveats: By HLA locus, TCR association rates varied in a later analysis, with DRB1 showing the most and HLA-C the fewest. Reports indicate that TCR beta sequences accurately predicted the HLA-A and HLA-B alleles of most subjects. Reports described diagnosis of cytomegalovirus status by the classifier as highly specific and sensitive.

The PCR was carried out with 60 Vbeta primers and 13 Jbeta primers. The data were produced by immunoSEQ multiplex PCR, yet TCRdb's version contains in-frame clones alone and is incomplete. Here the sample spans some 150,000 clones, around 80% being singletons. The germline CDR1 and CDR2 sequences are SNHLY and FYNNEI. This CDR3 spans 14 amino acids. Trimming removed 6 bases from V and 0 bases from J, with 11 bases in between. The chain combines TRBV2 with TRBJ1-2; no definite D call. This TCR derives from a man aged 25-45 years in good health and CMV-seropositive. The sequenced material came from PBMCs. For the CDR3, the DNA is TGTGCCAGCAGCATTTATCAGGCTAACTATGGCTACACCTTC. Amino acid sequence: CASSIYQANYGYTF.